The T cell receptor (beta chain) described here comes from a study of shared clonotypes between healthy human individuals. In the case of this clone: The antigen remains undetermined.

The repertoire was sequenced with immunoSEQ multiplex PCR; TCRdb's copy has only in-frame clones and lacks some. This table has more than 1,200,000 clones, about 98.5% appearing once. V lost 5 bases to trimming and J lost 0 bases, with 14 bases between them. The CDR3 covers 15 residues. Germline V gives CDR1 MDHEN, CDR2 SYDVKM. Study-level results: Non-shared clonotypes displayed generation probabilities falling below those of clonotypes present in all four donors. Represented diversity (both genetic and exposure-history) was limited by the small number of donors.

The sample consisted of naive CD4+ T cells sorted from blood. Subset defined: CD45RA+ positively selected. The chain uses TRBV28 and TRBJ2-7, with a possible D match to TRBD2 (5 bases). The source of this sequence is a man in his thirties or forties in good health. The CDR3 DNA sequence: TGTGCCAGCAGTCGCGCGGGCGTCAGCTCCTACGAGCAGTACTTC. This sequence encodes CASSRAGVSSYEQYF.